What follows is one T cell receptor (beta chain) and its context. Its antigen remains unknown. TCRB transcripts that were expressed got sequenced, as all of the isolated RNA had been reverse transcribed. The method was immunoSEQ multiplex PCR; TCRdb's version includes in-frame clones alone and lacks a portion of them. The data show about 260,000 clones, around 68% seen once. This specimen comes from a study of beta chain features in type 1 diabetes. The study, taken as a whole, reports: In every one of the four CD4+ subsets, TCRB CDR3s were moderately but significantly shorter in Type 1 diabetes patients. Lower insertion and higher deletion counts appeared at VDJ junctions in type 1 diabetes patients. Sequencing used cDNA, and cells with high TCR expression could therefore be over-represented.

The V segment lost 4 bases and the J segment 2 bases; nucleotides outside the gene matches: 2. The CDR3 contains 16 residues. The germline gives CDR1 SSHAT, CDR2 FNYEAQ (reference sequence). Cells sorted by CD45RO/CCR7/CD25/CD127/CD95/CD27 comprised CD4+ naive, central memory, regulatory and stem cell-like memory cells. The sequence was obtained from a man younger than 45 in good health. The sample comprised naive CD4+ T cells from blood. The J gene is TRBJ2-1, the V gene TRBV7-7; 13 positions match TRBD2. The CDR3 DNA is TGTGCCAGCAGCTCCGGACTAGCGGGAGCCTACAATGAGCAGTTCTTC. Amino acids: CASSSGLAGAYNEQFF.